What follows is one TCR beta chain and its context. Its antigen is currently unknown. This sample was included in a study of blood T cells in healthy people across ages. Overall study results and limits: A conclusive naive versus antigen-experienced comparison was prevented by the unsorted PBMCs. A strong correlation was found between TCR beta diversity and the percentage of naive T cells.

The V gene lost 8 bases and the J gene lost 7 bases, with 20 bases spanning the gap. Germline values: CDR1 MNHNY, CDR2 SVGAGI (reference sequence). The CDR3 runs 14 residues. Sample-barcoded 5' priming and a J-beta primer mix drove a second PCR of about 7 to 12 cycles. Every single cDNA molecule received a tag from a template-switch adaptor with 12 random nucleotides. TCRdb re-analysed the 5' RACE reads in MiXCR, keeping a single row per CDR3 protein. The sample holds around 800,000 distinct CDR3 sequences; approximately 24% are singletons and the top ten take 3%. This sample also appeared in a second study, on T cells of mothers and their children. This second report adds: The whole RNA yield was converted to cDNA, about 1.4 ug per 15 ul.

The chain recombines TRBV6-6 with TRBJ2-5, with D unresolved. The sample comprised blood. The sequence was collected from a boy aged 5-17 years in good health. The chain's CDR3 is CASRSNAAIGTQYF. CDR3 nucleotide sequence: TGTGCCAGCCGCTCTAATGCGGCCATTGGGACCCAGTACTTC.